The entry that follows covers one TCR beta chain sequence. This may stem from a read error, because a much larger clone lies one nucleotide away. The data derive from a study of blood T cells in healthy people across ages. Primed by a sample-barcoded 5' primer and a J-beta primer mix, a second PCR proceeded for about 6 to 12 cycles. Using its own MiXCR run on the 5' RACE reads, TCRdb lists one record per CDR3 protein. The sample holds 1.5 million to 1.8 million distinct CDR3 sequences, roughly two fifths seen once. Germline V gene lookup returns CDR1 MNHEY and CDR2 SVGEGT. CDR3 length: 14 residues. Germline trimming cut 5 bases from V and 6 bases from J; bases unmatched to any gene: 6.

The sequenced material came from blood. V and J are TRBV6-2 or TRBV6-3 and TRBJ2-1; the match to TRBD1 covers 8 bases. The sequence came from a woman in her late teens or twenties in good health. Written as DNA, the CDR3 is TGTGCCAGCAGTGACAGGGGATCTATCAATGAGCAGTTCTTC. Translating it yields CASSDRGSINEQFF.